Presented here are 8 T cell receptor beta chains from one specimen sequenced in a study of blood T cells in healthy people across ages. The second PCR ran about 6 to 12 cycles with a sample-barcoded 5' primer and J-beta primers. TCRdb analysed the 5' RACE reads with MiXCR anew, one entry per CDR3 protein. The table shows about 1.5 million distinct CDR3 sequences, with 35% to 45% occurring only once. Sequencing input: blood. The origin of the receptors is a woman between 18 and 29 years old in good health.

In the case of this clonotype: Its ends do not fully match the called genes, so a read error is possible. The V call is TRBV7-2, the J call TRBJ2-3; D is possibly TRBD1 or TRBD2 (6 bases each). Germline lookup yields CDR1 SGHTA and CDR2 FQGNSA. CDR3 length: 17 amino acids. The CDR3 is CAGSLVRGATDTDTQYF. The CDR3 DNA reads TGTGCCGGCAGCTTAGTTAGGGGGGCTACAGACACAGATACGCAGTATTTT.

This clonotype showed up just once. This chain links TRBV10-2 with TRBJ1-1; 7 bases align to TRBD1. Germline assignment: CDR1 WSHSY and CDR2 SAAADI. CDR3 length: 16 residues. Trimming cost V 6 bases and J 1 base; bases outside gene matches: 11. For the CDR3, the DNA is TGCGCCAGCAGGGACCTACAGGGGCGCCGGAACACTGAAGCTTTCTTT. Encoded protein: CASRDLQGRRNTEAFF.

V gene TRBV7-8 combines with J gene TRBJ2-3; possible D gene TRBD2, 6 bases. This CDR3 has 15 residues. Per the germline V gene, CDR1 is SGHVS and CDR2 is FQNEAQ. V was clipped by 3 bases and J by 1 base, with 11 bases between them. DNA of the CDR3: TGTGCCAGCAGCTTTGCCGGGACTCGCACAGATACGCAGTATTTT. Translation: CASSFAGTRTDTQYF.

This clonotype was counted between two and nine times. V usage is TRBV9 and J usage is TRBJ2-3; D remains ambiguous. The CDR3 totals 15 residues. Germline V lookup: CDR1 SGDLS, CDR2 YYNGEE. V lost 5 bases, J lost 0 bases, and 13 bases lay in between. DNA for the CDR3: TGTGCCAGCAGTGTTAGTGGTCTAAGCACAGATACGCAGTATTTT. Amino acids: CASSVSGLSTDTQYF.

The chain employs TRBV5-4 and TRBJ2-3, with 11 bases matching TRBD2. This CDR3 comprises 15 residues. Germline V lookup: CDR1 SGHNT, CDR2 YYREEE (reference sequence). Germline trimming cut 7 bases from V and 3 bases from J; bases unmatched to any gene: 7. The CDR3 is CASAATSGTTDTQYF. The CDR3 DNA follows: TGTGCCAGCGCAGCGACTAGCGGGACAACAGATACGCAGTATTTT.

V gene TRBV19 combines with J gene TRBJ1-4; D gene unclear. This CDR3 region has 12 residues. Trimming removed 3 bases at V and 5 bases at J, with 4 bases between. Germline CDR1 is LNHDA and CDR2 is SQIVND (reference sequence). This CDR3 is CASSIGNEKLFF. The CDR3 DNA sequence: TGTGCCAGTAGTATTGGGAATGAAAAACTGTTTTTT.

The V gene is TRBV2, the J gene TRBJ1-2; 7 bases are shared with TRBD1. The CDR3 loop spans 14 amino acids. The trim removed 4 bases at V and 3 bases at J, leaving 5 bases unmatched. Germline loops: CDR1 SNHLY, CDR2 FYNNEI. CDR3 residues: CASSVGQEDYGYTF. The CDR3 DNA is TGTGCCAGCAGTGTAGGACAGGAGGACTATGGCTACACCTTC.

The J gene is TRBJ2-6, the V gene TRBV28; no reliable D call. The germline V gene encodes CDR1 MDHEN and CDR2 SYDVKM. This CDR3 comprises 15 residues. Trimming removed 7 bases from V and 0 bases from J, with 10 bases in between. CDR3 residues: CASTIASSGANVLTF. The CDR3 nucleotides read TGTGCCAGCACTATCGCCAGCTCTGGGGCCAACGTCCTGACTTTC.